A single sample is the source of the 6 T cell receptor beta chains below, sequenced in a study of blood T cell repertoires in COVID-19. TCRdb's table, derived via immunoSEQ multiplex PCR, lists solely in-frame clones and lacks some. Here the sample spans about 360,000 clones, around 87% being singletons. Sequenced material: peripheral blood. The receptor source for this set is a human donor in a cohort sampled during active COVID-19.

This clone was recorded only once. The chain has TRBV27 and TRBJ2-1; 8 nucleotides match TRBD1. V lost 4 bases to trimming and J lost 3 bases; unmatched junction nucleotides: 5. CDR1 is MNHEY and CDR2 is SMNVEV in the germline V gene (reference sequence). The CDR3 is 15 amino acids. CDR3 DNA: TGTGCCAGCAGTTCAGGGGGCAAGGTCTACAATGAGCAGTTCTTC. Amino acids: CASSSGGKVYNEQFF.

V gene TRBV30 combines with J gene TRBJ2-7, with D perhaps matching TRBD1 (5 bases). This CDR3 spans 15 amino acids. The germline V gene has CDR1 GTSNPN and CDR2 SVGIG (reference sequence). V was cut by 3 bases and J by 1 base, with 16 bases left in between. In nucleotides, the CDR3 is TGTGCCTGGAGCGCAGGGCGGACCAGTTCCTACGAGCAGTACTTC. Amino acids: CAWSAGRTSSYEQYF.

The genes are TRBV12-3 or TRBV12-4 and TRBJ1-6; TRBD1 might be the D (6 bases). V lost 4 bases and J lost 8, with 9 bases in between. The CDR3 runs to 13 residues. CDR3 nucleotide sequence: TGTGCCAGCAGTTGGGGGCGGGATTCACCCCTCCACTTT. As protein: CASSWGRDSPLHF.

Regarding this clone: The same CDR3 is also encoded by other DNA sequences in this sample. The chain uses TRBV7-9 and TRBJ1-5, with D tentatively TRBD1 (5 bases). Germline values: CDR1 SEHNR, CDR2 FQNEAQ (reference sequence). The ends were cut back, 4 bases at V and 4 bases at J, with 8 bases in the middle. The length of the CDR3 is 13 residues. The CDR3 region is CASSSQGNQPQHF. The CDR3, as DNA: TGTGCCAGCAGCTCTCAGGGAAATCAGCCCCAGCATTTT.

The chain couples TRBV4-1 to TRBJ2-3, with 10 bases matching TRBD2. Trimming removed 0 bases from V and 5 bases from J; junction bases left unmatched: 11. Germline values: CDR1 MGHRA, CDR2 YSYEKL. There are 18 residues in the CDR3. The CDR3 protein is CASSQDRYSGGDVDTQYF. DNA of the CDR3: TGCGCCAGCAGCCAAGATCGGTACAGCGGGGGGGACGTAGATACGCAGTATTTT.

The chain combines TRBV7-9 with TRBJ1-2; 8 nucleotides match TRBD1. Looked up from germline, CDR1 is SEHNR and CDR2 is FQNEAQ (reference sequence). J gave up 5 bases and V 3 bases, and 2 bases lay outside the gene matches. The CDR3 loop spans 13 amino acids. The CDR3 is CASSLGQEYGYTF. The CDR3 region has the DNA TGTGCCAGCAGCTTGGGACAGGAGTATGGCTACACCTTC.